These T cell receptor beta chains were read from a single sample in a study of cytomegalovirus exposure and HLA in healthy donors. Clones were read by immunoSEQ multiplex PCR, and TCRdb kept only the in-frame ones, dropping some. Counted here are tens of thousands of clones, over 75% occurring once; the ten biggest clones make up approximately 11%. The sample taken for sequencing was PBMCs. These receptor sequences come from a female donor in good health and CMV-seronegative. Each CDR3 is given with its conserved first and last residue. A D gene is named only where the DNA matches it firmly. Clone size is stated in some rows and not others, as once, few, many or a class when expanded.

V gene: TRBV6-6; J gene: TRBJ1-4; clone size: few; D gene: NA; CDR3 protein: CASSYIGELFF; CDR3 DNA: TGTGCCAGCAGTTACATAGGGGAACTGTTTTTT
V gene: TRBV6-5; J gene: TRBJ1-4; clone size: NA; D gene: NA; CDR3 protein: CASRRTNRGEKLFF; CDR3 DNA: TGTGCCAGCAGAAGGACGAACAGAGGGGAAAAACTGTTTTTT
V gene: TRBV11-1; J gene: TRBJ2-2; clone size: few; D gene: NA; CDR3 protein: CASSLRGAYTGELFF; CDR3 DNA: TGTGCCAGCAGCCTCAGGGGGGCCTACACCGGGGAGCTGTTTTTT
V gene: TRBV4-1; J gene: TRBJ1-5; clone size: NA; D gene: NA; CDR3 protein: CASSQDNRASNQPQHF; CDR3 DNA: TGCGCCAGCAGCCAAGATAACAGGGCGAGCAATCAGCCCCAGCATTTT
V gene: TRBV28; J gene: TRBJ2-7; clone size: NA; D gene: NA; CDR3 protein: CASDTGTAYEQYF; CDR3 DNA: TGTGCCAGCGATACAGGGACCGCCTACGAGCAGTACTTC
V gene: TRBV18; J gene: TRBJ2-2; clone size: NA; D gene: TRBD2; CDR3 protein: CASSPIGTSGGLNTGELFF; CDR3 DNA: TGTGCCAGCTCACCTATCGGGACTAGCGGGGGCCTGAACACCGGGGAGCTGTTTTTT
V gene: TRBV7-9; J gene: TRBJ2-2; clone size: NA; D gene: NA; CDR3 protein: CSSSLFDSPTGELFF; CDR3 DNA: TGTTCCAGCAGCCTCTTCGACAGCCCCACCGGGGAGCTGTTTTTT
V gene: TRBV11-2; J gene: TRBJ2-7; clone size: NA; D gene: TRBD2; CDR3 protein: CASSSPVTSGYYEQYF; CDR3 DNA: TGTGCCAGCAGCTCCCCGGTGACTAGCGGATACTACGAGCAGTACTTC
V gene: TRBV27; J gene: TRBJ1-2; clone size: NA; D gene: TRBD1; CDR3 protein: CASRPGQGYGYTF; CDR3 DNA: TGTGCCAGCAGGCCGGGACAGGGGTATGGCTACACCTTC
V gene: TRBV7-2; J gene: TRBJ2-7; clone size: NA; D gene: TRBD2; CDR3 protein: CASSQLAGATYEQYF; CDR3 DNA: TGTGCCAGCAGCCAATTAGCGGGAGCTACCTACGAGCAGTACTTC
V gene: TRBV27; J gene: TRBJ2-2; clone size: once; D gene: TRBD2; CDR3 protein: CASSGGAGGAGELFF; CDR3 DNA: TGTGCCAGCAGTGGGGGAGCGGGAGGCGCCGGGGAGCTGTTTTTT
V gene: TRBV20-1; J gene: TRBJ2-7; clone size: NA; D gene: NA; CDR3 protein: CSGSIMFEQYF; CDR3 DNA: TGCAGTGGTAGCATCATGTTTGAGCAGTACTTC
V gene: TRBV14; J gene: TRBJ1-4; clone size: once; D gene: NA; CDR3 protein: CASSQDQVRAANEKLFF; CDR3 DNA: TGTGCCAGCAGCCAAGATCAGGTCAGGGCGGCTAATGAAAAACTGTTTTTT
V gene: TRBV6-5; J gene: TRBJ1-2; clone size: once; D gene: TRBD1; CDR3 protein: CASSYRDSYGYTF; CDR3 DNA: TGTGCCAGCAGTTACCGGGACAGCTATGGCTACACCTTC
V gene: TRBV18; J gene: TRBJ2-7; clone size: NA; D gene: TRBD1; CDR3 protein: CASSPRTGGYEQYF; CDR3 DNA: TGTGCCAGCTCACCAAGGACAGGGGGCTACGAGCAGTACTTC
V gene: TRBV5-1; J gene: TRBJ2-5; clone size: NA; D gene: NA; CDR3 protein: CASSAGTQKYQETQYF; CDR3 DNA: TGCGCCAGCAGTGCAGGGACTCAAAAATACCAAGAGACCCAGTACTTC